This T cell receptor beta chain appears in the sequencing data of a study of blood T cells in healthy people across ages. About the research overall: When template switching was applied, about one barcoded beta molecule was captured per two T cells.

A second PCR of about 7 to 12 cycles used a sample-barcoded 5' primer and a J-beta primer mix. Each cDNA molecule was tagged by a template-switch adaptor with 12 random nucleotides. Each CDR3 protein is one row after TCRdb ran MiXCR on the 5' RACE reads. This sample has about 1,400,000 distinct CDR3 sequences, with 42% found just once. Notes on this clonotype: Its antigen is not known.

Broader study findings: CMV status of donors was unknown, possibly confounding expanded clonotype changes.

From germline, CDR1 is PRHDT and CDR2 FYEKMQ (reference sequence). The CDR3 length is 14 residues. J was trimmed by 3 bases and V by 6 bases; bases with no gene match: 5. Total RNA, at least 5.5 micrograms per sample, was extracted from PBMCs. This sequence originates from a woman between 18 and 30 years old in good health. This chain connects TRBV13 to TRBJ1-1; 9 nucleotides line up with TRBD1. Sequenced material: blood. The CDR3 is CASRGDREDTEAFF. DNA for the CDR3: TGTGCCAGCAGGGGGGACAGGGAGGACACTGAAGCTTTCTTT. Full variable domain (rest looked up from reference TRBV13 and TRBJ1-1): AAGVIQSPRHLIKEKRETATLKCYPIPRHDTVYWYQQGPGQDPQFLISFYEKMQSDKGSIPDRFSAQQFSDYHSELNMSSLELGDSALYFCASRGDREDTEAFFGQGTRLTVV.